One sample yielded the 21 T cell receptor beta chains listed below, sequenced in a study of blood T cell repertoires in COVID-19 (dated by TCRdb to the early 2020s). The library came from the immunoSEQ multiplex PCR assay. The table was pulled from immuneACCESS by TCRdb, which kept in-frame rearrangements only. Such tables lose some clones; where checked, under half of the loss comes from unresolved V genes, and the rest has no known cause. A total of a few hundred thousand clones appear in this sample, roughly nine tenths of them only once. The ten largest clones add up to 6.5% to 8.5% of the sample. The sequencing sample was made of PBMCs or T cells enriched from blood (not recorded which). The receptor set was obtained from a woman in her fifties or sixties who had recovered from COVID-19.

The chain uses TRBV3-1 (or the pseudogene TRBV3-2) and TRBJ1-2; D is ambiguous. Germline assignment: CDR1 LGHDT and CDR2 YNNKEL (reference sequence). V was clipped by 4 bases and J by 8 bases, with 14 bases between them. CDR3 length equals 13 residues. CDR3 region: CASSRRTVGGYTF. The CDR3 DNA is TGTGCCAGCAGCCGGAGGACGGTTGGAGGCTACACCTTC.

This clone was picked up a small number of times. This sequence joins TRBV6-5 and TRBJ1-1; no clear D gene. V was cut by 5 bases and J by 4 bases, with 14 bases left in between. Germline V gene sequence: CDR1 MNHEY, CDR2 SVGAGI. The CDR3 has 14 residues. The CDR3 loop is CASSLLQTGTEAFF. CDR3 sequence (DNA): TGTGCCAGCAGTCTCCTCCAGACGGGCACTGAAGCTTTCTTT.

The rearrangement links TRBV3-1 (or the pseudogene TRBV3-2) to TRBJ1-6, with TRBD1 as a possible D gene (6 bases). The germline V gene has CDR1 LGHDT and CDR2 YNNKEL (reference sequence). CDR3 size: 19 residues. The ends were cut back, 0 bases at V and 4 bases at J, with 19 bases in the middle. The CDR3: CASSQDRTHRARYNSPLHF. CDR3 DNA sequence: TGTGCCAGCAGCCAAGATCGGACCCACAGGGCACGGTATAATTCACCCCTCCACTTT.

The rearrangement joins TRBV15 to TRBJ1-5; unclear D gene. CDR1 and CDR2 from the germline V gene are LNHNV and YYDKDF (reference sequence). CDR3 size: 15 residues. The germline V and J ends were trimmed by 5 bases and 3 bases, with 14 bases remaining between them. The CDR3 region is CATSEGYSSNQPQHF. The CDR3 DNA reads TGTGCCACCAGCGAAGGATACAGTTCCAATCAGCCCCAGCATTTT.

V usage is TRBV5-1 and J usage is TRBJ1-1; 11 nucleotides agree with TRBD1. V lost 4 bases to trimming and J lost 3 bases; unmatched junction nucleotides: 8. Germline V gene sequence: CDR1 SGHRS, CDR2 YFSETQ. The CDR3 totals 16 residues. The CDR3 reads CASSPGTGGGYTEAFF. The CDR3 DNA follows: TGCGCCAGCAGCCCCGGGACAGGGGGAGGGTACACTGAAGCTTTCTTT. Looking up the rest from reference TRBV5-1 and TRBJ1-1 gives the full variable domain: KAGVTQTPRYLIKTRGQQVTLSCSPISGHRSVSWYQQTPGQGLQFLFEYFSETQRNKGNFPGRFSGRQFSNSRSEMNVSTLELGDSALYLCASSPGTGGGYTEAFFGQGTRLTVV.

The chain recombines TRBV30 with TRBJ2-2; 9 bases fit TRBD1. J gave up 6 bases and V 5 bases, and 16 bases lay outside the gene matches. The CDR3 is 17 residues long. From germline, CDR1 is GTSNPN and CDR2 SVGIG (reference sequence). The CDR3 DNA is TGTGCCTGGGGACGAACAGGGGGGACAGGGTTCGCCGGGGAGCTGTTTTTT. Encoded protein: CAWGRTGGTGFAGELFF.

This clone has just a few counts. The chain links TRBV2 to TRBJ2-1; 9 bases are a match to TRBD2. Germline V lookup: CDR1 SNHLY, CDR2 FYNNEI. This CDR3 is 13 amino acids long. V shed 8 bases and J 7 bases; nucleotides not matched to a gene: 6. CDR3 loop: CASSSGGKNEQFF. The CDR3 bases are TGTGCCAGCTCGAGCGGGGGGAAAAATGAGCAGTTCTTC.

The chain combines TRBV18 with TRBJ1-2; 10 nucleotides line up with TRBD1. V shed 1 base, J shed 2 bases, and the junction held 1 base outside the gene matches. CDR1 is KGHSH, CDR2 LQKENI, per germline. The CDR3 totals 15 residues. CDR3 DNA sequence: TGTGCCAGCTCACCACGACAGGGGGCCAACTATGGCTACACCTTC. Translation gives CASSPRQGANYGYTF.

The chain carries TRBV7-9 and TRBJ1-1; 7 nucleotides match TRBD1. There are 14 residues in the CDR3. In germline, CDR1 is SEHNR, CDR2 FQNEAQ (reference sequence). With 7 bases clipped from V and 5 bases from J, the junction kept 10 bases outside the gene matches. CDR3 DNA: TGTGCCAGCAACTCACAGGGGAGGAGTACTGAAGCTTTCTTT. It translates to CASNSQGRSTEAFF.

This rearrangement joins TRBV4-1 to TRBJ2-1, with unresolved D. Trimming pared 0 bases from V and 4 bases from J, leaving 10 bases between. Germline CDR1 reads MGHRA; CDR2 reads YSYEKL. This CDR3 region has 15 residues. CDR3 bases: TGCGCCAGCAGCCAAGACCTCACTCCATACAATGAGCAGTTCTTC. As protein: CASSQDLTPYNEQFF.

This clone was recorded a few times. This rearrangement joins TRBV2 to TRBJ1-1; 8 bases line up with TRBD1. CDR1 SNHLY and CDR2 FYNNEI come from the germline V gene. The CDR3 is 14 residues long. Trimming removed 6 bases from V and 6 bases from J; junction bases left unmatched: 9. In nucleotides, the CDR3 is TGTGCCAGCAGGGACCGGGACAGGTCTTCTGAAGCTTTCTTT. Its translation is CASRDRDRSSEAFF.

This clone was counted once. CDR3 bases: TGTGCCAGCAGCCAAGTAGCAGATTTGAACACTGAAGCTTTCTTT. This encodes CASSQVADLNTEAFF. The chain combines TRBV3-1 (or the pseudogene TRBV3-2) with TRBJ1-1; D remains unclear. V was cut by 1 base and J by 0 bases, with 9 bases left in between. This CDR3 has 15 amino acids. Per germline, CDR1 LGHDT and CDR2 YNNKEL (reference sequence).

This chain joins TRBV7-2 and TRBJ2-2; 13 bases fit TRBD2. Germline trimming cut 6 bases from V and 4 bases from J; bases unmatched to any gene: 2. The CDR3 length is 15 residues. Germline V gene sequence: CDR1 SGHTA, CDR2 FQGNSA. The DNA for the CDR3 is TGTGCCAGCAGACTAGCGGGGGGGATCACCGGGGAGCTGTTTTTT. This gives the protein CASRLAGGITGELFF. Drawing the rest from reference TRBV7-2 and TRBJ2-2, the complete variable domain is GAGVSQSPSNKVTEKGKDVELRCDPISGHTALYWYRQSLGQGLEFLIYFQGNSAPDKSGLPSDRFSAERTGGSVSTLTIQRTQQEDSAVYLCASRLAGGITGELFFGEGSRLTVL.

Only a few counts were recorded for this clone. The chain couples TRBV2 to TRBJ1-1, with unresolved D. The CDR3 has 10 residues. Per germline, CDR1 SNHLY and CDR2 FYNNEI. V dropped 5 bases and J dropped 12 bases, with 10 bases sitting between them. In nucleotides, the CDR3 is TGTGCCAGCAGTCGGCAGAGGCCTTTCTTT. It is translated as CASSRQRPFF.

The chain joins TRBV29-1 to TRBJ2-3, with D possibly matching TRBD1 (6 bases). Germline V gene sequence: CDR1 SQVTM, CDR2 ANQGSEA. Trimming took off 3 bases at V and 4 bases at J, with 11 bases between the two ends. This CDR3 is 13 amino acids long. The CDR3 region is CSVEWDTSDTQYF. The CDR3 region has the DNA TGCAGCGTTGAGTGGGACACCTCAGATACGCAGTATTTT.

A word on this clone: One end of the junction varies from germline; a read error may be responsible. V gene TRBV7-8 combines with J gene TRBJ1-6; the match to TRBD1 covers 7 bases. Germline V gene lookup returns CDR1 SGHVS and CDR2 FQNEAQ. The CDR3 is 12 amino acids. The CDR3 reads CASSQGPGTVAF. The CDR3 DNA sequence: TGTGCCAGCAGCCAGGGCCCCGGGACAGTAGCCTTT. The whole variable domain, remainder taken from reference TRBV7-8 and TRBJ1-6, is GAGVSQSPRYKVAKRGQDVALRCDPISGHVSLFWYQQALGQGPEFLTYFQNEAQLDKSGLPSDRFFAERPEGSVSTLKIQRTQQEDSAVYLCASSQGPGTVAFGNGTRLTVT.

The chain couples TRBV7-9 to TRBJ2-7; 8 nucleotides align to TRBD1. Germline V gives CDR1 SEHNR, CDR2 FQNEAQ (reference sequence). The CDR3 length is 13 residues. V was pared by 8 bases and J by 7 bases, with 10 bases of the junction left unmatched. The CDR3 here is CASLPAGGWEQYF. The CDR3, as DNA: TGTGCCAGCCTCCCTGCAGGGGGCTGGGAGCAGTACTTC.

The V and J genes are TRBV5-4 and TRBJ1-2; a possible D gene is TRBD1 (6 bases). Germline lookup yields CDR1 SGHNT and CDR2 YYREEE (reference sequence). Trimming stripped 5 bases from V and 5 bases from J, with 16 bases between. CDR3 length equals 14 residues. CDR3 DNA: TGTGCCAGCAGTCCCGACAGGAGAAATTATGGCTACACCTTC. Translated, it gives CASSPDRRNYGYTF.

V and J are TRBV2 and TRBJ2-3, with D tentatively TRBD2 (6 bases). The CDR3 has 14 amino acids. Germline V gene sequence: CDR1 SNHLY, CDR2 FYNNEI. Trimming left V 3 bases short and J 5 bases short, with 12 bases between. The CDR3 region is CASSDRGLRDTQYF. The CDR3 nucleotides are TGTGCCAGCAGTGATCGGGGGTTGAGAGATACGCAGTATTTT.

V is TRBV18 and J is TRBJ1-6, with TRBD1 matching 10 bases. There are 14 residues in the CDR3. Germline assignment: CDR1 KGHSH and CDR2 LQKENI. The V and J ends lost 3 bases and 8 bases, in that order; junction bases with no gene match: 1. CDR3 residues: CASSPGQGHSPLHF. Here the CDR3 DNA reads TGTGCCAGCTCACCGGGACAGGGGCATTCACCCCTCCACTTT. Drawing the rest from reference TRBV18 and TRBJ1-6, the complete variable domain is NAGVMQNPRHLVRRRGQEARLRCSPMKGHSHVYWYRQLPEEGLKFMVYLQKENIIDESGMPKERFSAEFPKEGPSILRIQQVVRGDSAAYFCASSPGQGHSPLHFGNGTRLTVT.

The CDR3 protein is CASSPRQGMEPQHF. CDR3 bases: TGTGCCAGCAGCCCAAGACAGGGGATGGAGCCCCAGCATTTT. The gene calls are TRBV7-8 and TRBJ1-5; 8 nucleotides match TRBD1. Germline V gene sequence: CDR1 SGHVS, CDR2 FQNEAQ. The trim removed 5 bases at V and 8 bases at J, leaving 8 bases unmatched. This CDR3 spans 14 amino acids. The whole variable domain, remainder taken from reference TRBV7-8 and TRBJ1-5, is GAGVSQSPRYKVAKRGQDVALRCDPISGHVSLFWYQQALGQGPEFLTYFQNEAQLDKSGLPSDRFFAERPEGSVSTLKIQRTQQEDSAVYLCASSPRQGMEPQHFGDGTRLSIL.